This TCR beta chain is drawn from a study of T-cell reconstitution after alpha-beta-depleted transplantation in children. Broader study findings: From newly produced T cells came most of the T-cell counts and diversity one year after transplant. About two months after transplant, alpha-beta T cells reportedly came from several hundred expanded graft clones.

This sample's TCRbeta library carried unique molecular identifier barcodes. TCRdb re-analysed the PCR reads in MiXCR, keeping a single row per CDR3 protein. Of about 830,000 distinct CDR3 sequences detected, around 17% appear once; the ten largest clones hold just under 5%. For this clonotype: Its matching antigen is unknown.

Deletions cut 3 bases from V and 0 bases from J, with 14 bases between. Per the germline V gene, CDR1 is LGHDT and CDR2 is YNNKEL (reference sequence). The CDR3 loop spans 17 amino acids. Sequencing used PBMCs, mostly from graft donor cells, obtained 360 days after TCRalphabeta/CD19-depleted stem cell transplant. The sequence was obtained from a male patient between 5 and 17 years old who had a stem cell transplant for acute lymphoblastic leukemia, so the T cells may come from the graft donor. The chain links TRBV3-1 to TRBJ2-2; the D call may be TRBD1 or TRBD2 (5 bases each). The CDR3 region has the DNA TGTGCCAGCAGCCACTTATGGGACGGAGCGAACACCGGGGAGCTGTTTTTT. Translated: CASSHLWDGANTGELFF.